One sample yielded the 18 T cell receptor beta chains listed below, sequenced in a study of shared clonotypes between healthy human individuals. TCRdb's copy holds only in-frame clones and misses some; the assay was immunoSEQ multiplex PCR. The table shows about 2 million clones, with around 96% occurring only once. The naive CD8 subset, CD45RO-negative cells positively selected for CCR7, excluded terminally differentiated effector memory CD45RA+ cells. Sample: naive CD8+ T cells sorted from blood. The receptors originated from a man aged 18 to 29 in good health.

This chain connects TRBV25-1 to TRBJ1-1; tentative D call: TRBD1 (6 bases). CDR1 MGHDK and CDR2 SYGVNS come from the germline V gene. This CDR3 has 16 amino acids. Between the trimmed V and J ends, which lost 6 bases and 3 bases, there was a span of 20 bases. The CDR3 DNA reads as TGTGCCAGCAGCGCAGGGGATGAGGAGGCCTACACTGAAGCTTTCTTT. Translation: CASSAGDEEAYTEAFF.

The chain is built from TRBV19 and TRBJ2-7, with a possible D match to TRBD2 (5 bases). The CDR3 is 13 amino acids. Germline assignment: CDR1 LNHDA and CDR2 SQIVND (reference sequence). Trimming shortened V by 3 bases and J by 3 bases, and 9 bases separated the two germline ends. The CDR3 region has the DNA TGTGCCAGTAGTATGACCGGGAACTACGAGCAGTACTTC. This codes for CASSMTGNYEQYF.

This clone is a singleton in its sample. V is TRBV5-1 and J is TRBJ1-1, with TRBD1 matching 12 bases. The germline V gene has CDR1 SGHRS and CDR2 YFSETQ. The length of the CDR3 is 15 residues. V lost 4 bases to trimming and J lost 6 bases; unmatched junction nucleotides: 7. This chain's CDR3 is CASSGDRGLFPEAFF. CDR3 bases: TGCGCCAGCAGCGGGGACAGGGGGCTCTTCCCTGAAGCTTTCTTT.

The rearrangement links TRBV4-1 to TRBJ1-1; the D is unclear. CDR3 length: 12 amino acids. Germline CDR1 reads MGHRA; CDR2 reads YSYEKL. Between the trimmed V and J ends, which lost 3 bases and 4 bases, there was a span of 6 bases. In DNA form, the CDR3 reads TGCGCCAGCAGCCAGATCGGCACTGAAGCTTTCTTT. The encoded protein is CASSQIGTEAFF.

This clone was detected once. The same CDR3 is also encoded by other DNA sequences in this sample. The gene calls are TRBV4-3 and TRBJ2-1; TRBD2 matches 14 bases. V trimming: 1 base; J trimming: 4 bases; junction bases outside the gene matches: 0. The CDR3 sequence is 16 residues long. Germline-derived CDR1 and CDR2 are LGHNA and YSLEER. CDR3 sequence (DNA): TGCGCCAGCAGCCAAGGACTAGCGGGAGGGTACAATGAGCAGTTCTTC. This gives the protein CASSQGLAGGYNEQFF.

The table lists this clone with a count of one. This chain uses TRBV5-1 with TRBJ2-5, with D unresolved. V lost 2 bases, J lost 1 base, and 9 bases lay in between. The CDR3 totals 14 residues. Germline values: CDR1 SGHRS, CDR2 YFSETQ. CDR3 bases: TGCGCCAGCAGCTTAGAAGAGATCCAAGAGACCCAGTACTTC. The encoded protein is CASSLEEIQETQYF.

Concerning this clone itself: The sample has other DNA sequences that encode this CDR3 too. The chain recombines TRBV9 with TRBJ2-2; D ambiguous. Germline V gene data show CDR1 as SGDLS and CDR2 as YYNGEE. This CDR3 has 12 amino acids. Trimming removed 1 base from V and 6 bases from J, with 4 bases in between. This CDR3 is CASSVTSGELFF. CDR3 DNA: TGTGCCAGCAGCGTAACGTCCGGGGAGCTGTTTTTT. The whole variable domain, filled in from reference TRBV9 and TRBJ2-2, reads DSGVTQTPKHLITATGQRVTLRCSPRSGDLSVYWYQQSLDQGLQFLIQYYNGEERAKGNILERFSAQQFPDLHSELNLSSLELGDSALYFCASSVTSGELFFGEGSRLTVL.

The chain recombines TRBV27 with TRBJ1-5; no firm D call. CDR1 MNHEY and CDR2 SMNVEV come from the germline V gene (reference sequence). This CDR3 contains 13 residues. Trimming removed 1 base from V and 4 bases from J, with 5 bases in between. The DNA for the CDR3 is TGTGCCAGCAGTTTATACCTTAATCAGCCCCAGCATTTT. Its protein product is CASSLYLNQPQHF.

This chain joins TRBV6-5 and TRBJ2-2; D is possibly TRBD2 (5 bases). In germline, CDR1 is MNHEY, CDR2 SVGAGI. Trimming took off 4 bases at V and 7 bases at J, with 16 bases between the two ends. The CDR3 extends over 15 amino acids. CDR3 protein: CASSFSGRANGELFF. Written as DNA, the CDR3 is TGTGCCAGCAGTTTCTCGGGAAGGGCGAACGGGGAGCTGTTTTTT.

The chain couples TRBV10-3 to TRBJ2-7; no clear D gene. CDR1 and CDR2 from the germline V gene are ENHRY and SYGVKD. CDR3 length: 13 amino acids. The V end lost 10 bases, the J end lost 0 bases, and 13 bases lay between the germline ends. CDR3 DNA sequence: TGTGCCACCGGACGAACAGTCTCCTACGAGCAGTACTTC. This sequence encodes CATGRTVSYEQYF.

The chain carries TRBV29-1 and TRBJ2-1, with 11 bases that match TRBD2. Per the germline V gene, CDR1 is SQVTM and CDR2 is ANQGSEA. The CDR3 has 13 residues. With V trimmed by 4 bases and J by 6 bases, 2 bases remained unmatched. The CDR3: CSVVTSGGNEQFF. DNA for the CDR3: TGCAGCGTTGTAACTAGCGGGGGCAATGAGCAGTTCTTC.

This chain joins TRBV27 and TRBJ2-5, with 13 bases identical to TRBD2. CDR1 and CDR2 (germline): MNHEY, SMNVEV (reference sequence). Germline trimming cut 6 bases from V and 4 bases from J; bases unmatched to any gene: 8. CDR3 length equals 16 residues. The CDR3, as DNA: TGTGCCAGCAGACCAACTAGCGGGGGGGCCGGAGAGACCCAGTACTTC. Translation gives CASRPTSGGAGETQYF.

The V call is TRBV7-9, the J call TRBJ2-1, with D uncertain. V was cut by 1 base and J by 2 bases, with 9 bases left in between. Germline assignment: CDR1 SEHNR and CDR2 FQNEAQ (reference sequence). The CDR3 runs 15 residues. DNA of the CDR3: TGTGCCAGCAGCTTAGTCGGACCAACCTACAATGAGCAGTTCTTC. Amino acids: CASSLVGPTYNEQFF.

In DNA form, the CDR3 reads TGTGCCAGCAGCTTAGGTTGGACAGGCTCAGTAGAAAATGAAAAACTGTTTTTT. Amino acids: CASSLGWTGSVENEKLFF. The V and J genes are TRBV13 and TRBJ1-4; 7 bases line up with TRBD1. The CDR3 totals 18 residues. CDR1 and CDR2 (germline): PRHDT, FYEKMQ (reference sequence). V dropped 0 bases and J dropped 5; count of bases not matched to a gene: 12.

The chain uses TRBV27 and TRBJ2-2; no definite D call. This CDR3 region has 14 residues. Germline CDR1 and CDR2: MNHEY and SMNVEV (reference sequence). The V and J ends lost 7 bases and 5 bases respectively, with 14 bases between them. As DNA, the CDR3 is TGTGCCAGCAATAGTGCGGTAGAAACCGGGGAGCTGTTTTTT. Residues: CASNSAVETGELFF.

The J gene is TRBJ2-2, the V gene TRBV19; D is ambiguous. Trimming took off 8 bases at V and 4 bases at J, with 8 bases between the two ends. The V gene's germline CDR1 is LNHDA and CDR2 SQIVND (reference sequence). CDR3 length: 12 residues. Here the CDR3 DNA reads TGTGCCAGTGGATTTATCACCGGGGAGCTGTTTTTT. Translating gives CASGFITGELFF.

The chain couples TRBV30 to TRBJ1-1; D is ambiguous. V was pared by 5 bases and J by 6 bases, with 16 bases between. CDR3 length: 13 residues. Germline-derived CDR1 and CDR2 are GTSNPN and SVGIG (reference sequence). The CDR3 region is CAWGGDGGSEAFF. DNA of the CDR3: TGTGCCTGGGGCGGAGACGGTGGCTCTGAAGCTTTCTTT. The full variable domain, its missing parts supplied by reference TRBV30 and TRBJ1-1, is SQTIHQWPATLVQPVGSPLSLECTVEGTSNPNLYWYRQAAGRGLQLLFYSVGIGQISSEVPQNLSASRPQDRQFILSSKKLLLSDSGFYLCAWGGDGGSEAFFGQGTRLTVV.

This clone was seen only once. The sample holds other DNA sequences that translate to the same CDR3. The rearrangement links TRBV6-1 to TRBJ2-7; TRBD1 matches at 8 bases. This CDR3 comprises 15 residues. Germline trimming cut 2 bases from V and 4 bases from J; bases unmatched to any gene: 7. The germline V gene has CDR1 MNHNS and CDR2 SASEGT. CDR3 sequence (DNA): TGTGCCAGCAGTGAACTGAGGACAGGGTCTTACGAGCAGTACTTC. This codes for CASSELRTGSYEQYF.